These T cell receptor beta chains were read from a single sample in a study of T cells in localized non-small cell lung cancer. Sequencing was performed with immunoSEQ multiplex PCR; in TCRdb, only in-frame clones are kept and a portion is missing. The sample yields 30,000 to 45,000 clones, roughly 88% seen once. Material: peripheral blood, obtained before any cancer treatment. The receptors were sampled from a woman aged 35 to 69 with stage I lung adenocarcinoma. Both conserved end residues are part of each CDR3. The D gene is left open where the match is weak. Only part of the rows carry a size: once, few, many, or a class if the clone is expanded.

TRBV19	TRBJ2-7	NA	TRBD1	TGTGCCAGTAGTATAGCGGGGACAGGATTATACGAGCAGTACTTC	CASSIAGTGLYEQYF
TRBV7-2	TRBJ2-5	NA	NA	TGTGCCAGCAGGCCGACAGTAAAAGAGACCCAGTACTTC	CASRPTVKETQYF
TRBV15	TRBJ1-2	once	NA	TGTGCCACCAGCAGAGTCGGTACGGCAGGGAGGAATGGCTACACCTTC	CATSRVGTAGRNGYTF
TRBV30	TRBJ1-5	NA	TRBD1	TGTGCCTGGAGTGCGGGACAGGGTGATCAGCCCCAGCATTTT	CAWSAGQGDQPQHF
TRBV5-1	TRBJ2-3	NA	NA	TGCGCCAGCAGCTTGGCCGGTGAACCACCAGATACGCAGTATTTT	CASSLAGEPPDTQYF
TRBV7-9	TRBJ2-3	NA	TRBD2	TGTGCCAGCAGGCCACCGGGACTAGGCACAGATACGCAGTATTTT	CASRPPGLGTDTQYF
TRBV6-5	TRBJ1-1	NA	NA	TGTGCCAGCAGTTACTCGAAACCTCCGGACACTGAAGCTTTCTTT	CASSYSKPPDTEAFF
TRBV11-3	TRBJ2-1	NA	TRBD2	TGTGCCAGCAGCTTAGCGGGACTAGCGGGAGACAATGAGCAGTTCTTC	CASSLAGLAGDNEQFF
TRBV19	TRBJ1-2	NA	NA	TGTGCCAGTAAAAGGACGGCAGGGGAACAATACTATGGCTACACCTTC	CASKRTAGEQYYGYTF
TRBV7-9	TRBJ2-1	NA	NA	TGTGCCAGCAGCCTACTAGAGCAGTTCTTC	CASSLLEQFF